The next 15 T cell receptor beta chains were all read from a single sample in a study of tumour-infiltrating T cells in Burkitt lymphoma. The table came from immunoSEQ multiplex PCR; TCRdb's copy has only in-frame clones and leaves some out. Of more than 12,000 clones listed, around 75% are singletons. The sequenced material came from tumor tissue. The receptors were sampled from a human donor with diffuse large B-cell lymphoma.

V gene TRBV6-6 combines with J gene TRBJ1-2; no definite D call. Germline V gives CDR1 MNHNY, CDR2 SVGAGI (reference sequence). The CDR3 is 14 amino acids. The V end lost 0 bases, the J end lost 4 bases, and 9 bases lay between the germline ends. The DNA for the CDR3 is TGTGCCAGCAGTTACTCGCCCGGATCCTATGGCTACACCTTC. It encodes CASSYSPGSYGYTF.

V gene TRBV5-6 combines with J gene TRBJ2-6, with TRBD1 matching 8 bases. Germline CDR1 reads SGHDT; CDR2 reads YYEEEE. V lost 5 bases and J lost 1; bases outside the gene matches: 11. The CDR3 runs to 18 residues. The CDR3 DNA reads TGTGCCAGCAGTCCGGACAGGGTGGATATTTCTGGGGCCAACGTCCTGACTTTC. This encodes CASSPDRVDISGANVLTF.

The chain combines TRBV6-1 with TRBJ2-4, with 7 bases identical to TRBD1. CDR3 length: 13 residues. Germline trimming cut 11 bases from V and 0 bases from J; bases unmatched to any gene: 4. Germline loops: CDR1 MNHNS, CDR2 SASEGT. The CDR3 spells CALTGIAKNIQYF. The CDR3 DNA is TGTGCCCTGACAGGGATAGCCAAAAACATTCAGTACTTC.

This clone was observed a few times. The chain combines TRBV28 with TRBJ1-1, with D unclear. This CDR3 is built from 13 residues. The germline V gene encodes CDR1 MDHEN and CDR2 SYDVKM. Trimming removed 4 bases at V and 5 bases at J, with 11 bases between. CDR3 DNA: TGTGCCAGCAGTTGGGCATTAGAAACTGAAGCTTTCTTT. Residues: CASSWALETEAFF.

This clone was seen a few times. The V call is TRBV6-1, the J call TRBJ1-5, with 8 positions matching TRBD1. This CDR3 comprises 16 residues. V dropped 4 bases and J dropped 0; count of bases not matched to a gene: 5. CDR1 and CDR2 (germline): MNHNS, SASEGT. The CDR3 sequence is CASSAGQGSSNQPQHF. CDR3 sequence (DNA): TGTGCCAGCAGTGCCGGACAGGGCTCTAGCAATCAGCCCCAGCATTTT.

CDR3 amino acids: CASRDRGSRRYEQYF. The CDR3 region has the DNA TGTGCCAGCAGGGACAGGGGAAGCAGGCGGTACGAGCAGTACTTC. V is TRBV27 and J is TRBJ2-7, with 9 bases aligning to TRBD1. This CDR3 has 15 amino acids. Germline CDR1 MNHEY, CDR2 SMNVEV (reference sequence). Trimming cost V 6 bases and J 4 bases; bases outside gene matches: 10.

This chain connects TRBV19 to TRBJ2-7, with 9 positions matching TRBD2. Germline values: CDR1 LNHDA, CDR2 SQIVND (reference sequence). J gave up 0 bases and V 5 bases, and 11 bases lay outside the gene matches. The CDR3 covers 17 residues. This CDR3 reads CASSFSPSGRNSYEQYF. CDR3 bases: TGTGCCAGTAGTTTCTCTCCAAGCGGGAGGAACTCCTACGAGCAGTACTTC.

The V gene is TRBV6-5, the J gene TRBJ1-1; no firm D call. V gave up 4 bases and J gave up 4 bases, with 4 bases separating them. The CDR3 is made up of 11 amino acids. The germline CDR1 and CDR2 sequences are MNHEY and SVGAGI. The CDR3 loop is CASSWGTEAFF. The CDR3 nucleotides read TGTGCCAGCAGTTGGGGCACTGAAGCTTTCTTT.

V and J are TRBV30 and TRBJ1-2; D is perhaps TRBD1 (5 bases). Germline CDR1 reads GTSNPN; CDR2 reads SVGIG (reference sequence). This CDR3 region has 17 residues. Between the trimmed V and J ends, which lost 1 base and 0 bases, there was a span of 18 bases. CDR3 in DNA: TGTGCCTGGAGTGCCGACGTGAGGGGTTTACCTAACTATGGCTACACCTTC. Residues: CAWSADVRGLPNYGYTF.

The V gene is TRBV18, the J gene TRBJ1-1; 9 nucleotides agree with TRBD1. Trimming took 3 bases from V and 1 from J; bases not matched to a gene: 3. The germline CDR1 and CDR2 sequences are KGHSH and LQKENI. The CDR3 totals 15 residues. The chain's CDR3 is CASSPTGGANTEAFF. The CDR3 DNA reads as TGTGCCAGCTCACCCACAGGGGGCGCGAACACTGAAGCTTTCTTT.

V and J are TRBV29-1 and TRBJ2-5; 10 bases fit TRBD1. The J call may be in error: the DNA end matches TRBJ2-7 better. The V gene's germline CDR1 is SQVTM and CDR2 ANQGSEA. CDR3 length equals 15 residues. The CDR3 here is CSVELRDRGTYEQYF. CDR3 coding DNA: TGCAGCGTTGAACTCCGGGACAGGGGAACCTACGAGCAGTACTTC.

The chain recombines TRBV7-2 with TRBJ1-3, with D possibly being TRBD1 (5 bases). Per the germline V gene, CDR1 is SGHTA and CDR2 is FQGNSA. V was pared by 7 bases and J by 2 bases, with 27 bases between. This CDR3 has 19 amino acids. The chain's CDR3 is CASTTGQDPLRKPGNTIYF. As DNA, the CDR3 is TGTGCCAGCACCACGGGGCAGGACCCCTTGAGGAAGCCTGGAAACACCATATATTTT.

The CDR3 DNA reads TGTGCCAGCAGTGTCTGGGGGGAGTTTGTCCCATTTTTT. It codes for CASSVWGEFVPFF. V usage is TRBV6-1 and J usage is TRBJ1-4; a weak D match, TRBD1 (5 bases). This CDR3 contains 13 residues. V lost 4 bases and J 17 bases, leaving 20 bases between the germline ends. Looked up from germline, CDR1 is MNHNS and CDR2 is SASEGT.

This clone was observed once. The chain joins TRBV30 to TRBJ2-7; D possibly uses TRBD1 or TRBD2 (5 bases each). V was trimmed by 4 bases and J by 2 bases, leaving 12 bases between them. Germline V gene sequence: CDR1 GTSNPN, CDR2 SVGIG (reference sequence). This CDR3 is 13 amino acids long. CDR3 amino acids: CAWTRDQPYEQYF. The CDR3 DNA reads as TGTGCCTGGACCCGGGACCAGCCCTACGAGCAGTACTTC.

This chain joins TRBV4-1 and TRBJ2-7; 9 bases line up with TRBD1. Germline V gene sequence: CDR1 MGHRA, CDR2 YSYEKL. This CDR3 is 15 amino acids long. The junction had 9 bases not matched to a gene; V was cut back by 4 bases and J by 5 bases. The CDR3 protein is CASSRVTGGNDEQYF. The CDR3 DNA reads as TGCGCCAGCAGCCGAGTGACAGGGGGTAACGACGAGCAGTACTTC.